This paragraph reports one T cell receptor (beta chain). The table came from immunoSEQ multiplex PCR; TCRdb's copy has only in-frame clones and leaves some out. The sample lists tens of thousands of clones; 75% to 95% were seen once. Trimming left V 1 base short and J 8 bases short, with 18 bases between. The CDR3 spans 16 residues. CDR1 is SGHAT and CDR2 is FQNNGV in the germline V gene. The entry originates in a study of T cell changes during pregnancy in multiple sclerosis. Sequenced material: peripheral blood, taken after pregnancy. V is TRBV11-2 and J is TRBJ1-5, with a tentative D call TRBD1 (6 bases). This TCR was sampled from a female donor in good health, enrolled as a control in a pregnancy study. As DNA, the CDR3 is TGTGCCAGCAGCTTAGGGGCGGGGGGCTCGAGGGAGCCCCAGCATTTT. It codes for CASSLGAGGSREPQHF.